This T cell receptor (beta chain) was sequenced in a study of tumor-infiltrating lymphocytes in primary liver carcinoma. CDR1 is SGHVS, CDR2 FQNEAQ, per germline. The CDR3 has 14 residues. Joint extraction of RNA and DNA used roughly 17-32 mg of bulk tissue that was unsorted. Production of TCR beta cDNA used around 0.45 ug total RNA together with a constant-region primer. Three nested multiplex PCR rounds, a slightly modified ARM-PCR, produced the libraries for TCR beta. Amplification in the first two PCR rounds was performed using TRBV1-TRBV30 forward primers and a C-beta reverse primer for about 10 cycles each. TCRdb re-derived calls from the multiplex PCR reads in MiXCR, one entry per CDR3 protein. The sample records roughly 120,000 distinct CDR3 sequences, roughly three fifths being singletons.

The J gene is TRBJ1-1, the V gene TRBV7-8, with D perhaps matching TRBD1 (5 bases). The clonotype originates from a woman in her fifties or sixties with primary liver carcinoma and hepatitis B virus infection. Sequences were obtained from liver tumor tissue from sampling region 1. The sample's subset: tumor region T1, superior pole. The CDR3 DNA sequence: TGTGTCAGTAGCTTAGGAGGAGGGACTCAATCCATTTTCTTT. Its protein product is CVSSLGGGTQSIFF.